The TCR beta chain under discussion was sequenced for a study of CD8 T cells in ankylosing spondylitis. General observations from the study: Peripheral blood held disease-linked clones only at relatively low frequency, and these were CD8+. A motif in TCR beta, a set of about 8 highly homologous variants, appeared characteristic of ankylosing spondylitis blood.

TCRdb reprocessed the 5' RACE reads via MiXCR and lists one record per CDR3 protein. The table has about 250,000 distinct CDR3 sequences, 15% to 20% seen once; the top ten hold 25% to 40%. This clonotype was detected many times. The target antigen is unknown. Per germline, CDR1 SGHTA and CDR2 FQGTGA. The CDR3 is made up of 18 amino acids. Trimming shortened V by 6 bases and J by 1 base, and 21 bases separated the two germline ends. Sequencing used blood, either unsorted or a sorted T cell fraction (not recorded which). The chain employs TRBV7-3 and TRBJ2-2; TRBD2 might be the D (6 bases). The receptor's source is a male donor with ankylosing spondylitis or in good health (not recorded which). The CDR3 is CASSPYKIAEMNTGELFF. CDR3 DNA: TGTGCCAGCAGTCCATACAAAATAGCGGAAATGAACACCGGGGAGCTGTTTTTT. The full variable domain, in which reference TRBV7-3 and TRBJ2-2 provide the parts outside the CDR3, is GAGVSQTPSNKVTEKGKYVELRCDPISGHTALYWYRQSLGQGPEFLIYFQGTGAADDSGLPNDRFFAVRPEGSVSTLKIQRTERGDSAVYLCASSPYKIAEMNTGELFFGEGSRLTVL.